This T cell receptor beta chain derives from a study of CD8+ T cells in alopecia areata. Points from the study as a whole: Many expanded lesional clones persisted in scalp and blood during tofacitinib treatment.

Treatment specified: oral pan-JAK inhibitor, 5-10 mg twice daily. As to this clone: Its antigen is unidentified.

Following RNA extraction, reverse transcription yielded cDNA that acted as the sequencing template. Repertoires were generated with immunoSEQ multiplex PCR, while TCRdb's copy carries only in-frame clones and drops some. The data show more than 200,000 clones, less than 65% seen once. CDR3 size: 13 residues. CDR1 is SGDLS and CDR2 is YYNGEE in the germline V gene. Deletions cut 3 bases from V and 10 bases from J, with 14 bases between. This receptor was identified in a human donor with alopecia areata. This rearrangement joins TRBV9 to TRBJ2-1; D is perhaps TRBD2 (6 bases). The material was CD4+ T cells sorted from blood, obtained at week 4, from a patient treated with tofacitinib. CDR3: CASSGRGRSEQFF. The CDR3 DNA sequence: TGTGCCAGCAGCGGGAGGGGAAGGTCGGAGCAGTTCTTC. Looking up the rest from reference TRBV9 and TRBJ2-1 gives the full variable domain: DSGVTQTPKHLITATGQRVTLRCSPRSGDLSVYWYQQSLDQGLQFLIQYYNGEERAKGNILERFSAQQFPDLHSELNLSSLELGDSALYFCASSGRGRSEQFFGPGTRLTVL.